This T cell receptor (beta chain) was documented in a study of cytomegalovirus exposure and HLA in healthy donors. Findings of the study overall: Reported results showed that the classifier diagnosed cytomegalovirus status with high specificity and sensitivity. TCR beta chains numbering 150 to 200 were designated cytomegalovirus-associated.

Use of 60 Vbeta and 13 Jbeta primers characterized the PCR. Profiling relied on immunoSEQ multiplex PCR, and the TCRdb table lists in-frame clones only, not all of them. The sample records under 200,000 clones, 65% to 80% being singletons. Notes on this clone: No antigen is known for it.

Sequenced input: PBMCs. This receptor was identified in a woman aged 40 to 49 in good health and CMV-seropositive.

The CDR3 sequence is CAWSLDPWDQPQHF. DNA of the CDR3: TGTGCCTGGAGCCTAGACCCGTGGGATCAGCCCCAGCATTTT. The rearrangement links TRBV30 to TRBJ1-5; no firm D call. Trimming left V 3 bases short and J 5 bases short, with 14 bases between. The CDR3 spans 14 residues. Germline V gene sequence: CDR1 GTSNPN, CDR2 SVGIG (reference sequence).